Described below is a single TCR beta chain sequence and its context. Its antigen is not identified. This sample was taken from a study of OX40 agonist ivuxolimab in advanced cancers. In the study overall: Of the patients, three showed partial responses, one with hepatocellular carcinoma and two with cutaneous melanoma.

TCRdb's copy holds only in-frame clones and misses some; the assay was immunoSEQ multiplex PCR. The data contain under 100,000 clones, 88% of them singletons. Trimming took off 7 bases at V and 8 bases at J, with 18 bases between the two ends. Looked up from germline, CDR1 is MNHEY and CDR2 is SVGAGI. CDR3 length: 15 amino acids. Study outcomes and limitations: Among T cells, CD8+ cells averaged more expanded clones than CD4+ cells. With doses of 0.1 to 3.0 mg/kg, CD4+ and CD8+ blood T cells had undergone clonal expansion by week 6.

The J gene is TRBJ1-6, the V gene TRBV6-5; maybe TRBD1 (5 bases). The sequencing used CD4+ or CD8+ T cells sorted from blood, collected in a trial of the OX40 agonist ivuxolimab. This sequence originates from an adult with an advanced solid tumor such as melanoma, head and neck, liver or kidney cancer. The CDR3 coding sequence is TGTGCCAGCACACAGGCCTTTCTGACTGATTCACCCCTCCACTTT. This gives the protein CASTQAFLTDSPLHF.